This T cell receptor (beta chain) is from a study of beta chain features in type 1 diabetes. Whole-study context: When patients were set against healthy donors, age, gender and cell yields were similar.

CDR3 length: 14 residues. V shed 1 base, J shed 6 bases, and the junction held 5 bases outside the gene matches. CDR1 and CDR2 from the germline V gene are SQVTM and ANQGSEA. Study-wide results and limits: All four CD4+ subsets of Type 1 diabetes patients contained TCRB CDR3s that were moderately but significantly shorter. Lower insertion and higher deletion counts appeared at VDJ junctions in type 1 diabetes patients. HLA influence on TCRB rearrangement stayed unresolved here.

The whole isolated RNA underwent reverse transcription, so sequencing captured expressed TCRB transcripts. Some clones are missing from TCRdb's copy, which holds only in-frame ones; the method was immunoSEQ multiplex PCR. The data show 150,000 or so clones, about 9.1% seen once. Notes on this clone: What it recognizes is unknown.

The receptor comes from a woman younger than 30 in good health. Material: central memory CD4+ T cells from blood. This chain connects TRBV29-1 to TRBJ2-3; 9 bases align to TRBD1. In nucleotides, the CDR3 is TGCAGCGTTGAAGGACAGGGGGTAGTCGATACGCAGTATTTT. The encoded protein is CSVEGQGVVDTQYF.